The 30 T cell receptor beta chains in this list originate from one sample, sequenced in a study of cytomegalovirus exposure and HLA in healthy donors. The table came from immunoSEQ multiplex PCR; TCRdb's copy has only in-frame clones and leaves some out. The sample carries some 84,000 clones, approximately 90% recorded once. Input material: PBMCs. The receptors derive from a man aged 25 to 40 in good health and CMV-seronegative.

The V and J genes are TRBV9 and TRBJ2-7; 8 nucleotides line up with TRBD2. The germline V gene has CDR1 SGDLS and CDR2 YYNGEE. The CDR3 spans 14 residues. The J segment lost 6 bases and the V segment lost 4 bases, leaving 9 bases of the junction unmatched. The CDR3: CASSPGGGLGEQYF. For the CDR3, the DNA is TGTGCCAGCAGCCCCGGGGGGGGTTTGGGCGAGCAGTACTTC. Using reference TRBV9 and TRBJ2-7 for the parts outside the CDR3, the full variable domain is DSGVTQTPKHLITATGQRVTLRCSPRSGDLSVYWYQQSLDQGLQFLIQYYNGEERAKGNILERFSAQQFPDLHSELNLSSLELGDSALYFCASSPGGGLGEQYFGPGTRLTVT.

The chain recombines TRBV7-8 with TRBJ1-5, with D hard to call. The CDR3 loop spans 13 amino acids. V shed 6 bases and J shed 9 bases, with 15 bases lying between them. Germline V CDR1 and CDR2: SGHVS, FQNEAQ. The DNA for the CDR3 is TGTGCCAGCAGATACAACAACCTAGGGCCCCAGCATTTT. This translates into CASRYNNLGPQHF.

V usage is TRBV19 and J usage is TRBJ2-5; 7 positions match TRBD1. V lost 6 bases and J lost 1; bases outside the gene matches: 8. CDR3 length: 15 amino acids. Germline CDR1 reads LNHDA; CDR2 reads SQIVND (reference sequence). The CDR3 sequence is CASRHDRDSQETQYF. The CDR3 region has the DNA TGTGCCAGTAGGCACGACCGGGACAGCCAAGAGACCCAGTACTTC.

V usage is TRBV9 and J usage is TRBJ2-5, with TRBD2 as a possible D gene (6 bases). The CDR3 sequence is 15 residues long. V lost 0 bases and J lost 4, with 13 bases in between. The germline CDR1 and CDR2 sequences are SGDLS and YYNGEE. The CDR3 loop reads CASSVGAGGTETQYF. CDR3 nucleotide sequence: TGTGCCAGCAGCGTAGGAGCGGGCGGGACAGAGACCCAGTACTTC.

The chain combines TRBV4-1 with TRBJ1-1, with unresolved D. Germline V CDR1 and CDR2: MGHRA, YSYEKL. The CDR3 consists of 14 residues. V lost 3 bases and J lost 6, with 14 bases in between. In DNA form, the CDR3 reads TGCGCCAGCAGCCATGACAACGCCTGGGCTGAAGCTTTCTTT. It is translated as CASSHDNAWAEAFF.

This chain links TRBV6-5 with TRBJ2-5; 7 bases are shared with TRBD1. CDR1 and CDR2 (germline): MNHEY, SVGAGI. V lost 5 bases to trimming and J lost 3 bases; unmatched junction nucleotides: 6. The CDR3 totals 14 residues. CDR3 amino acids: CASSNPGQKETQYF. The CDR3 DNA reads as TGTGCCAGCAGTAATCCGGGACAGAAAGAGACCCAGTACTTC.

The chain combines TRBV28 with TRBJ2-1, with 8 bases matching TRBD2. The CDR3 is 16 amino acids. Germline V gene sequence: CDR1 MDHEN, CDR2 SYDVKM. The junction had 7 bases not matched to a gene; V was cut back by 6 bases and J by 0 bases. CDR3 sequence (DNA): TGTGCCAGCAGGAAAGCGGGAGACGCCTCCTACAATGAGCAGTTCTTC. Its translation: CASRKAGDASYNEQFF.

The V and J genes are TRBV27 and TRBJ1-2; the D is unclear. The V end was cut by 7 bases, the J end by 2 bases, with 23 bases between. The CDR3 is 17 residues long. CDR1 is MNHEY and CDR2 is SMNVEV in the germline V gene (reference sequence). The CDR3 nucleotides are TGTGCCAGCAAACCCGTCATTCATCCTCGGGAGAACTATGGCTACACCTTC. It translates to CASKPVIHPRENYGYTF.

The chain uses TRBV6-5 and TRBJ2-1, with 10 bases matching TRBD2. There are 16 residues in the CDR3. V shed 1 base and J 3 bases; nucleotides not matched to a gene: 3. CDR1 is MNHEY and CDR2 is SVGAGI in the germline V gene. CDR3 bases: TGTGCCAGCAGTTACTTCGGACTAGCGGACTACAATGAGCAGTTCTTC. It codes for CASSYFGLADYNEQFF.

The chain uses TRBV27 and TRBJ2-7; perhaps TRBD2 as D (5 bases). This CDR3 spans 15 amino acids. V was clipped by 1 base and J by 7 bases, with 17 bases between them. Germline V gene lookup returns CDR1 MNHEY and CDR2 SMNVEV (reference sequence). The CDR3 spells CASSLFPDSPGEQYF. The CDR3 bases are TGTGCCAGCAGTTTATTCCCGGACTCACCTGGGGAGCAGTACTTC.

This chain connects TRBV19 to TRBJ1-4, with TRBD1 identical over 8 bases. J gave up 8 bases and V 8 bases, and 4 bases lay outside the gene matches. Germline CDR1 reads LNHDA; CDR2 reads SQIVND (reference sequence). This CDR3 region has 12 residues. This CDR3 is CASRTGSEKLFF. For the CDR3, the DNA is TGTGCCAGTCGGACAGGGTCGGAAAAACTGTTTTTT.

This clone occurred once. The chain uses TRBV28 and TRBJ2-7; 7 nucleotides match TRBD1. Losses at the gene ends were 6 bases for V and 2 bases for J; bases not matched to a gene: 7. Germline lookup yields CDR1 MDHEN and CDR2 SYDVKM. The CDR3 sequence is 14 residues long. CDR3: CASSYDRAAYEQYF. The CDR3 DNA follows: TGTGCCAGCAGCTACGACAGGGCTGCCTACGAGCAGTACTTC.

J is TRBJ1-1 and V is TRBV6-5; 10 bases align to TRBD1. The CDR3 spans 15 residues. V shed 8 bases and J 4 bases; nucleotides not matched to a gene: 10. Germline V gives CDR1 MNHEY, CDR2 SVGAGI. Written as DNA, the CDR3 is TGTGCCAGCCGGGACAGGGGATTGACGGGCACTGAAGCTTTCTTT. Protein product: CASRDRGLTGTEAFF.

This chain links TRBV4-2 with TRBJ2-3, with TRBD1 as a possible D gene (5 bases). This CDR3 is built from 14 residues. Germline lookup yields CDR1 LGHNA and CDR2 YNFKEQ. Between the trimmed V and J ends, which lost 0 bases and 5 bases, there was a span of 9 bases. CDR3 nucleotides: TGTGCCAGCAGCCAAGAACCAGGGCTAGATACGCAGTATTTT. Translating gives CASSQEPGLDTQYF.

The chain's CDR3 is CASSPGTGSYEQYF. The DNA of the CDR3 is TGTGCCAGCAGCCCGGGGACAGGATCCTACGAGCAGTACTTC. This chain joins TRBV11-2 and TRBJ2-7; 8 nucleotides match TRBD1. J lost 1 base, V lost 5 bases, and 4 bases had no gene match. This CDR3 contains 14 residues. Germline V gene sequence: CDR1 SGHAT, CDR2 FQNNGV. The whole variable domain, remainder taken from reference TRBV11-2 and TRBJ2-7, is EAGVAQSPRYKIIEKRQSVAFWCNPISGHATLYWYQQILGQGPKLLIQFQNNGVVDDSQLPKDRFSAERLKGVDSTLKIQPAKLEDSAVYLCASSPGTGSYEQYFGPGTRLTVT.

The V and J genes are TRBV27 and TRBJ1-6; possible D gene TRBD1, 5 bases. Per the germline V gene, CDR1 is MNHEY and CDR2 is SMNVEV (reference sequence). V gave up 6 bases and J gave up 4 bases, with 7 bases separating them. There are 13 residues in the CDR3. The CDR3: CASSGQYNSPLHF. DNA of the CDR3: TGTGCCAGCAGCGGACAATATAATTCACCCCTCCACTTT.

The chain combines TRBV27 with TRBJ1-1; D remains ambiguous. In germline, CDR1 is MNHEY, CDR2 SMNVEV (reference sequence). The CDR3 totals 13 residues. Trimming stripped 2 bases from V and 0 bases from J, with 4 bases between. The CDR3 loop is CASSLIMNTEAFF. CDR3 sequence (DNA): TGTGCCAGCAGTTTAATTATGAACACTGAAGCTTTCTTT.

This sequence joins TRBV6-5 and TRBJ1-4; 7 bases fit TRBD1. Germline assignment: CDR1 MNHEY and CDR2 SVGAGI. The CDR3 has 15 amino acids. The J segment lost 8 bases and the V segment lost 5 bases, leaving 11 bases of the junction unmatched. The CDR3 nucleotides are TGTGCCAGCAGTGCAAAACCGGGACAGAAAGAAAAACTGTTTTTT. Protein sequence: CASSAKPGQKEKLFF.

The chain combines TRBV5-4 with TRBJ2-3, with D tentatively TRBD1 (6 bases). The CDR3 consists of 13 residues. The germline V gene encodes CDR1 SGHNT and CDR2 YYREEE (reference sequence). Trimming removed 5 bases at V and 3 bases at J, with 10 bases between. The CDR3 sequence is CASRTQGTDTQYF. The CDR3 coding sequence is TGTGCCAGCAGAACACAGGGAACAGATACGCAGTATTTT.

The CDR3 DNA reads TGCGCCAGTAATAACCTAGCGGGGCGCACAGATACGCAGTATTTT. This codes for CASNNLAGRTDTQYF. The V and J genes are TRBV10-1 and TRBJ2-3, with 9 bases aligning to TRBD2. CDR1 is WNHNN, CDR2 SYGVQD, per germline (reference sequence). The CDR3 sequence is 15 residues long. With 9 bases clipped from V and 1 base from J, the junction kept 8 bases outside the gene matches.

The V gene is TRBV5-1, the J gene TRBJ1-4; no reliable D call. The CDR3 extends over 16 amino acids. With 2 bases removed from V and 4 bases from J, the gap between germline ends came to 15 bases. The germline CDR1 and CDR2 sequences are SGHRS and YFSETQ. CDR3 residues: CASSFSGLLINEKLFF. The DNA of the CDR3 is TGCGCCAGCAGCTTCTCCGGTCTCCTTATTAATGAAAAACTGTTTTTT.

V and J are TRBV6-1 and TRBJ2-1; TRBD1 might be the D (6 bases). The CDR3 has 14 residues. Germline CDR1 reads MNHNS; CDR2 reads SASEGT. The germline V and J ends were trimmed by 0 bases and 6 bases, with 9 bases remaining between them. The CDR3, as DNA: TGTGCCAGCAGTGAAGCACAGGGAGCCAATGAGCAGTTCTTC. Encoded protein: CASSEAQGANEQFF.

J is TRBJ1-1 and V is TRBV29-1; 7 positions match TRBD1. With 3 bases clipped from V and 4 bases from J, the junction kept 5 bases outside the gene matches. The CDR3 length is 13 residues. In germline, CDR1 is SQVTM, CDR2 ANQGSEA. CDR3 sequence reads: CSVDEGDSTEAFF. DNA for the CDR3: TGCAGCGTTGACGAGGGGGACAGCACTGAAGCTTTCTTT.

The chain couples TRBV2 to TRBJ2-1; 7 nucleotides match TRBD2. Germline V gene data show CDR1 as SNHLY and CDR2 as FYNNEI. The V gene end was trimmed by 6 bases and the J gene end by 5 bases; junction bases not matched to a gene: 4. The CDR3 length is 13 residues. CDR3 coding DNA: TGTGCCAGCAGCCTCGGGACTAACAATGAGCAGTTCTTC. Residues: CASSLGTNNEQFF.

The rearrangement joins TRBV15 to TRBJ2-1; D may be TRBD2 (5 bases). V was cut by 3 bases and J by 2 bases, with 8 bases left in between. CDR1 and CDR2 (germline): LNHNV, YYDKDF (reference sequence). This CDR3 region has 14 residues. The CDR3 loop reads CATSSGEPYNEQFF. The CDR3 coding sequence is TGTGCCACCAGCAGCGGGGAACCCTACAATGAGCAGTTCTTC.

The V call is TRBV6-6, the J call TRBJ2-3; 9 bases fit TRBD2. Germline V gives CDR1 MNHNY, CDR2 SVGAGI (reference sequence). V lost 3 bases, J lost 2 bases, and 6 bases stayed unmatched. The CDR3 spans 16 residues. This CDR3 is CASSYFRLADTDTQYF. CDR3 bases: TGTGCCAGCAGTTATTTCCGACTAGCGGACACAGATACGCAGTATTTT.

The V and J genes are TRBV6-1 and TRBJ1-5; perhaps TRBD1 as D (5 bases). V lost 7 bases and J 3 bases, leaving 13 bases between the germline ends. Per the germline V gene, CDR1 is MNHNS and CDR2 is SASEGT. The CDR3 is 14 amino acids. The CDR3 reads CASKHGGTNQPQHF. CDR3 in DNA: TGTGCCAGCAAGCACGGGGGAACCAATCAGCCCCAGCATTTT.

The V and J genes are TRBV2 and TRBJ1-1; D might be TRBD1 (6 bases). V was clipped by 4 bases and J by 2 bases, with 11 bases between them. Germline CDR1 and CDR2: SNHLY and FYNNEI. The CDR3 consists of 14 residues. Here the CDR3 reads CASSVQGRNTEAFF. Written as DNA, the CDR3 is TGTGCCAGCAGTGTACAGGGCCGAAACACTGAAGCTTTCTTT.

The chain has TRBV19 and TRBJ2-3, with 7 positions matching TRBD1. The CDR3 loop spans 14 amino acids. CDR1 and CDR2 (germline): LNHDA, SQIVND (reference sequence). Trimming took 8 bases from V and 0 from J; bases not matched to a gene: 5. For the CDR3, the DNA is TGTGCCAGTTTAATGACAGGGAGCACAGATACGCAGTATTTT. The encoded protein is CASLMTGSTDTQYF.

The genes are TRBV6-1 and TRBJ2-7; TRBD1 aligns across 8 bases. This CDR3 has 13 residues. In germline, CDR1 is MNHNS, CDR2 SASEGT. Trimming at V came to 5 bases and at J to 5 bases, leaving 5 bases not matched to a gene. Here the CDR3 DNA reads TGTGCCAGCAGTATCGACAGGGGAAACGAGCAGTACTTC. This gives the protein CASSIDRGNEQYF.